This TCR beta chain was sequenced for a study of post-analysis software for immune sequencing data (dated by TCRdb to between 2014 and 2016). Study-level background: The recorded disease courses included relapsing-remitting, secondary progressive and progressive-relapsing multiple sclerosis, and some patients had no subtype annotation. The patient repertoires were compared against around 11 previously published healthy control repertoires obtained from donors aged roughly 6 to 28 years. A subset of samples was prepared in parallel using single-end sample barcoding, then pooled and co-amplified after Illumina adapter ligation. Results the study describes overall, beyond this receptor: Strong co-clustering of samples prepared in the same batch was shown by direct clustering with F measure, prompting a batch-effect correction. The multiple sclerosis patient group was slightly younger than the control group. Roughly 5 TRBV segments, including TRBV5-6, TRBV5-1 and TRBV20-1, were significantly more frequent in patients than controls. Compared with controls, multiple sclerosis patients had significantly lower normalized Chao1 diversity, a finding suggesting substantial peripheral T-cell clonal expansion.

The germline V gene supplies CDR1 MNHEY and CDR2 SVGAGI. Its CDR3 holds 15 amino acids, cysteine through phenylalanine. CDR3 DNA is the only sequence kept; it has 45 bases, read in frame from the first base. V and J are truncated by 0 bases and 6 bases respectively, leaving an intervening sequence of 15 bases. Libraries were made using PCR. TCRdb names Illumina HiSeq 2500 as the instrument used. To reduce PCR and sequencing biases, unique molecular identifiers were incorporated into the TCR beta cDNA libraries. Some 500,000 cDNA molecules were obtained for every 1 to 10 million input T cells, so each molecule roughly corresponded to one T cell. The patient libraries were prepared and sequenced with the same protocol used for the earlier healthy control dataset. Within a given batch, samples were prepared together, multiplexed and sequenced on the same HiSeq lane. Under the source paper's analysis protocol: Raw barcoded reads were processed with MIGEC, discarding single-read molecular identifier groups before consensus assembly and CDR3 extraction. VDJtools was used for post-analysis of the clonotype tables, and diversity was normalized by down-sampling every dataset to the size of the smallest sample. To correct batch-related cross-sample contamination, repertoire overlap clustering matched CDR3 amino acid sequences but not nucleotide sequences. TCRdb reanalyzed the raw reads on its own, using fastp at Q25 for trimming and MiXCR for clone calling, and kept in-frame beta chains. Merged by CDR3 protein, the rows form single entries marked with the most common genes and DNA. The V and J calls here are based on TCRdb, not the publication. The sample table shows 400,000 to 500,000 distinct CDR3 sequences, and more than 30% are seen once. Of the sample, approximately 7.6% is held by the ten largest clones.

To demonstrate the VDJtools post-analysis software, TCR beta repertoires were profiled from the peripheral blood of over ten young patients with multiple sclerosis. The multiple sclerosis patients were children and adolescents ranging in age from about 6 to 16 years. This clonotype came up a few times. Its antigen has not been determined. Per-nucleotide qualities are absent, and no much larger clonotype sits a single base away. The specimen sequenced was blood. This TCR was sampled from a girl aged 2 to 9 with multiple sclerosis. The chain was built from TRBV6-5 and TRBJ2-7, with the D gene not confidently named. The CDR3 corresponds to CASSYSSGRLGEQYF. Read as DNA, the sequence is TGTGCCAGCAGTTACTCGAGTGGTAGACTCGGCGAGCAGTACTTC.